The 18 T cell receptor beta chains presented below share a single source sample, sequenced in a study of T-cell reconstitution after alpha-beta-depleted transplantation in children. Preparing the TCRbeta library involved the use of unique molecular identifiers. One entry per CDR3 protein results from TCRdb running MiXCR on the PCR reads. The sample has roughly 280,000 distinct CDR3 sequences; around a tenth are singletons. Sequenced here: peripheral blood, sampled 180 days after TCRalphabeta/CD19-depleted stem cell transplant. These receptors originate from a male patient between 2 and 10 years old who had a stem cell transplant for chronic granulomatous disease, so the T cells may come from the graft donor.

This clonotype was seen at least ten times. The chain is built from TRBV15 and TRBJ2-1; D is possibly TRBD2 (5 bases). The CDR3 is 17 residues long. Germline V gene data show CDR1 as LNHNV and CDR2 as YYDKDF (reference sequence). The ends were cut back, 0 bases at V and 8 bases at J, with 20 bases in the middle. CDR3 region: CATSRDPASPWIDEQFF. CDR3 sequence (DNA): TGTGCCACCAGCAGAGATCCCGCTAGCCCGTGGATCGATGAGCAGTTCTTC.

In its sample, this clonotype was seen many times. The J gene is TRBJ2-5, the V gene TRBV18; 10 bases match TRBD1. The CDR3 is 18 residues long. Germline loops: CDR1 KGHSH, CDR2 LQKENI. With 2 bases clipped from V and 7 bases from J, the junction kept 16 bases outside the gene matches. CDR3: CASSPIVTGTGVGVTQYF. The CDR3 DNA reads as TGTGCCAGCTCACCAATAGTTACGGGGACAGGGGTTGGTGTGACCCAGTACTTC.

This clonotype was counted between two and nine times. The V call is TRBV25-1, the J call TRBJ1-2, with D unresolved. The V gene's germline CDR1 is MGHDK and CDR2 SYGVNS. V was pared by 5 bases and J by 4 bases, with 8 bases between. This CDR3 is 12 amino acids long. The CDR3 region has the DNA TGTGCCAGCAGTTTCACTTCCTATGGCTACACCTTC. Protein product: CASSFTSYGYTF.

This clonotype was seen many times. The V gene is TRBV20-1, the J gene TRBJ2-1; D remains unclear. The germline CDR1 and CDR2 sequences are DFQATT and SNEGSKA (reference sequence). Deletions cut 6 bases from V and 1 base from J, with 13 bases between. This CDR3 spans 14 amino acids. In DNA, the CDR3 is TGCAGTGCCACTAAAAGGAGATCCTACAATGAGCAGTTCTTC. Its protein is CSATKRRSYNEQFF.

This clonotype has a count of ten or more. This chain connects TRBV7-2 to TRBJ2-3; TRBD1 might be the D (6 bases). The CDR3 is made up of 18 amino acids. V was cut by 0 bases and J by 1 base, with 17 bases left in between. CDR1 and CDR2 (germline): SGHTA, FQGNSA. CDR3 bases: TGTGCCAGCAGCTTAGCTTTAGGGCAGGGGAGCGGCACAGATACGCAGTATTTT. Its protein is CASSLALGQGSGTDTQYF.

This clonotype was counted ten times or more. The DNA of the CDR3 is TGTGCCAGCAGGTCTCAACGTGGCGCCTACAATGAGCAGTTCTTC. This sequence encodes CASRSQRGAYNEQFF. The rearrangement links TRBV7-2 to TRBJ2-1; D remains ambiguous. V lost 6 bases and J lost 2, with 14 bases in between. Germline V gene sequence: CDR1 SGHTA, CDR2 FQGNSA. The CDR3 covers 15 residues.

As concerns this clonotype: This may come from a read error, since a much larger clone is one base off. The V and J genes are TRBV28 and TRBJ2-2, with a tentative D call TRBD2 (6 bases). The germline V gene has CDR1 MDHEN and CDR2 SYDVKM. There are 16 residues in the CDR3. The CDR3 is CATSLYGRSPTGELFF. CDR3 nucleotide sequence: TGTGCCACCAGTTTATACGGGAGATCCCCCACCGGGGAGCTGTTTTTT.

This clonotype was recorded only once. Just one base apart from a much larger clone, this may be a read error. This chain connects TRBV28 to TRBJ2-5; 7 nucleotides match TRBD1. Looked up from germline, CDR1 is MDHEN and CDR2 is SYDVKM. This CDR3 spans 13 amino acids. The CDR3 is CASSSPQGKTRYF. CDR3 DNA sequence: TGTGCCAGCAGTTCCCCACAGGGGAAGACCCGGTACTTC.

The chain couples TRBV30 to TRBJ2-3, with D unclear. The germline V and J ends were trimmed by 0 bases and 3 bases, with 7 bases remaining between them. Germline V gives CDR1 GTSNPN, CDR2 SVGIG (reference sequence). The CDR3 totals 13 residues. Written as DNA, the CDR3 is TGTGCCTGGAGTGTTGGCTCAACAGATACGCAGTATTTT. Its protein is CAWSVGSTDTQYF.

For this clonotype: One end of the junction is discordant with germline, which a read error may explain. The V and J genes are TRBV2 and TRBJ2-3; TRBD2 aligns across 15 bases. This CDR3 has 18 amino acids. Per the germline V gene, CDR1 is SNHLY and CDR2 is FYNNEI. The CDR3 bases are TGTGCCTGCAGTCCGCGGACTAGCGGGAGGGTACGCACAGATACGCAGTATTTT. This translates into CACSPRTSGRVRTDTQYF.

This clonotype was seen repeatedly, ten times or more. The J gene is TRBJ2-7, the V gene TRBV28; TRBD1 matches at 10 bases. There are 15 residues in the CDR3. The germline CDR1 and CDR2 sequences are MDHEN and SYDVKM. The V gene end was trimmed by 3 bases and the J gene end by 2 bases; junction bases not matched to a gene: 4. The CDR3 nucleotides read TGTGCCAGCAGTTTCCCGGGACAGGGGACCTACGAGCAGTACTTC. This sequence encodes CASSFPGQGTYEQYF.

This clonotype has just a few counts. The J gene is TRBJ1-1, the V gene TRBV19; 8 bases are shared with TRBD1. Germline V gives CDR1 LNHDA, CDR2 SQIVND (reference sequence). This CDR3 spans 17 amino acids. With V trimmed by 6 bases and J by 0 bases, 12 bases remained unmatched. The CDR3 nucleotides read TGTGCCAGTAGCACTATCTCGACAGGGGTGGTGAACACTGAAGCTTTCTTT. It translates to CASSTISTGVVNTEAFF.

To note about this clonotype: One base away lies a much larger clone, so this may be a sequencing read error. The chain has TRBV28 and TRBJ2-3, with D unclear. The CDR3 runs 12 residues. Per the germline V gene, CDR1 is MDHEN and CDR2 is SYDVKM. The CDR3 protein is CGSSSNLDTQYF. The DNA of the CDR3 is TGTGGCAGCAGTTCCAATTTAGATACGCAGTATTTT.

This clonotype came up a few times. This CDR3 is CASSLGSGGAQETQYF. In nucleotides, the CDR3 is TGTGCCAGCAGTTTAGGGAGCGGGGGGGCGCAAGAGACCCAGTACTTC. V is TRBV12-3 or TRBV12-4 and J is TRBJ2-5; 10 positions match TRBD2. The J segment lost 2 bases and the V segment lost 1 base, leaving 4 bases of the junction unmatched. CDR3 length: 16 residues.

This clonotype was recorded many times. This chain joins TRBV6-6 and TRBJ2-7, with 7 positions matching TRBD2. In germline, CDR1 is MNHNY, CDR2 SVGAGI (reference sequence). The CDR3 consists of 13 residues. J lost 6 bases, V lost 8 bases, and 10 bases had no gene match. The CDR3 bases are TGTGCCAGCCTCTCGAGCGGGACGAGCGAGCAGTACTTC. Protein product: CASLSSGTSEQYF.

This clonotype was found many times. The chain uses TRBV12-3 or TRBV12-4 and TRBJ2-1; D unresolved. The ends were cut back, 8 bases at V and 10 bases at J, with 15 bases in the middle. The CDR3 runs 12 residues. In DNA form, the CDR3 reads TGTGCCAGCTGGTCCCCCTTTTCCGAGCAGTTCTTC. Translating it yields CASWSPFSEQFF.

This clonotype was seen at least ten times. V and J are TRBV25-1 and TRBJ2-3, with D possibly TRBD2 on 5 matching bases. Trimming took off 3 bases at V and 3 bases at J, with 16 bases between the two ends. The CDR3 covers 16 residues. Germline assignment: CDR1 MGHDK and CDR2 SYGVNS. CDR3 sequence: CASSDPGRRGTDTQYF. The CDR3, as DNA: TGTGCCAGCAGTGACCCGGGCCGCCGAGGGACAGATACGCAGTATTTT.

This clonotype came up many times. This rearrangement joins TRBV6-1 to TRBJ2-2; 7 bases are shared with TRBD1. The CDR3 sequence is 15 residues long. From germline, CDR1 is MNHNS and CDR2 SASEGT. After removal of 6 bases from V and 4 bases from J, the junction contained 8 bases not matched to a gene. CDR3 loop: CASRDTDRVTGELFF. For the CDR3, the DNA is TGTGCCAGCAGGGACACAGACAGGGTCACCGGGGAGCTGTTTTTT.